Below, 11 T cell receptor beta chains from the same sample are listed, as sequenced in a study of beta chain features in type 1 diabetes. What was sequenced were expressed TCRB transcripts, since all of the isolated RNA had been reverse transcribed. The table came from immunoSEQ multiplex PCR; TCRdb's copy has only in-frame clones and leaves some out. The data hold under 400,000 clones, with about 12% observed a single time. Sequenced: naive CD4+ T cells from blood. The receptor set was obtained from a man aged 18-30 years in good health.

This clone was seen only a few times. The rearrangement joins TRBV15 to TRBJ2-1; TRBD2 is a possible D gene (6 bases). Germline CDR1 LNHNV, CDR2 YYDKDF (reference sequence). Trimming pared 5 bases from V and 6 bases from J, leaving 14 bases between. The CDR3 spans 14 residues. The CDR3 region is CATSLRDFFNEQFF. CDR3 nucleotide sequence: TGTGCCACCAGCCTCCGGGACTTTTTCAATGAGCAGTTCTTC.

The chain combines TRBV18 with TRBJ1-1, with a possible D match to TRBD1 (5 bases). CDR3 length: 14 residues. CDR1 KGHSH and CDR2 LQKENI come from the germline V gene. With 4 bases removed from V and 2 bases from J, the gap between germline ends came to 11 bases. The CDR3: CASSRRGQNTEAFF. CDR3 DNA: TGTGCCAGCTCACGAAGAGGACAAAACACTGAAGCTTTCTTT.

In this sample, this clone turned up a few times. The chain is built from TRBV27 and TRBJ2-7; 10 bases map to TRBD2. The CDR3 extends over 16 amino acids. V lost 5 bases, J lost 5 bases, and 12 bases stayed unmatched. In germline, CDR1 is MNHEY, CDR2 SMNVEV (reference sequence). The CDR3 protein is CASSTPWTSGAHEQYF. The CDR3 DNA reads TGTGCCAGCAGTACCCCATGGACTAGCGGAGCCCACGAGCAGTACTTC.

The chain couples TRBV28 to TRBJ2-7; TRBD2 might be the D (5 bases). The CDR3 is 15 amino acids. Germline values: CDR1 MDHEN, CDR2 SYDVKM. Trimming pared 1 base from V and 2 bases from J, leaving 12 bases between. CDR3 nucleotides: TGTGCCAGCAGTTTATATGACGGACTTGCCTACGAGCAGTACTTC. This sequence encodes CASSLYDGLAYEQYF.

This sequence joins TRBV18 and TRBJ2-7; tentative D call: TRBD2 (7 bases). Germline CDR1 is KGHSH and CDR2 is LQKENI. V was pared by 1 base and J by 6 bases, with 16 bases between. The CDR3 length is 15 residues. CDR3 region: CASSPRVSGTPEQYF. CDR3 DNA: TGTGCCAGCTCACCACGTGTCAGCGGGACACCCGAGCAGTACTTC.

The rearrangement links TRBV5-6 to TRBJ2-7; D not resolved. Germline loops: CDR1 SGHDT, CDR2 YYEEEE. The CDR3 runs 13 residues. Deletions cut 0 bases from V and 4 bases from J, with 8 bases between. The DNA of the CDR3 is TGTGCCAGCAGCTTGGTTGGAGTTTACGAGCAGTACTTC. This codes for CASSLVGVYEQYF.

This clone came up a few times. This chain joins TRBV28 and TRBJ2-6; possible D gene TRBD2, 5 bases. The V end was cut by 6 bases, the J end by 2 bases, with 17 bases between. Per germline, CDR1 MDHEN and CDR2 SYDVKM. This CDR3 comprises 17 residues. The CDR3 spells CASRVGPGSAGANVLTF. DNA of the CDR3: TGTGCCAGCAGGGTAGGGCCGGGGAGCGCTGGGGCCAACGTCCTGACTTTC. The whole variable domain, filled in from reference TRBV28 and TRBJ2-6, reads DVKVTQSSRYLVKRTGEKVFLECVQDMDHENMFWYRQDPGLGLRLIYFSYDVKMKEKGDIPEGYSVSREKKERFSLILESASTNQTSMYLCASRVGPGSAGANVLTFGAGSRLTVL.

This clone was counted a few times. The chain uses TRBV25-1 and TRBJ1-2; TRBD1 aligns across 7 bases. J lost 4 bases, V lost 5 bases, and 4 bases had no gene match. This CDR3 has 13 residues. In germline, CDR1 is MGHDK, CDR2 SYGVNS. The CDR3 protein is CASSRQGGYGYTF. CDR3 sequence (DNA): TGTGCCAGCAGTCGACAGGGCGGCTATGGCTACACCTTC.

The DNA for the CDR3 is TGTGCCAGCAGCTTAGGAGGACAGGAGAACACTGAAGCTTTCTTT. Amino acid sequence: CASSLGGQENTEAFF. The chain joins TRBV7-9 to TRBJ1-1; 7 positions agree with TRBD1. The CDR3 loop spans 15 amino acids. J gave up 1 base and V 1 base, and 3 bases lay outside the gene matches. Germline lookup yields CDR1 SEHNR and CDR2 FQNEAQ (reference sequence).

The chain has TRBV30 and TRBJ2-3; 8 nucleotides align to TRBD2. The length of the CDR3 is 12 residues. Germline loops: CDR1 GTSNPN, CDR2 SVGIG (reference sequence). V shed 4 bases, J shed 9 bases, and the junction held 6 bases outside the gene matches. DNA of the CDR3: TGTGCCTGGATGGGAGCGGGGGAGACGCAGTATTTT. Its translation is CAWMGAGETQYF.

V gene TRBV6-6 combines with J gene TRBJ2-5; TRBD2 matches 10 bases. The CDR3 consists of 16 residues. V was pared by 6 bases and J by 0 bases, with 7 bases of the junction left unmatched. Germline V gene sequence: CDR1 MNHNY, CDR2 SVGAGI (reference sequence). The CDR3 region has the DNA TGTGCCAGCAGGCCCAAAGCGGGGGGGTACCAAGAGACCCAGTACTTC. This codes for CASRPKAGGYQETQYF.